This record concerns one T cell receptor (beta chain) sequence. Its antigen is unknown. 60 Vbeta and 13 Jbeta primers were used in PCR. Original handling: It was a later analysis that counted 75 million to 90 million unique TCR beta chains, of which some 10 million were shared. Repertoires were generated with immunoSEQ multiplex PCR, while TCRdb's copy carries only in-frame clones and drops some. That table supplies the V and J calls and clone size; D and trimming were determined from the DNA. This sample has approximately 59,000 clones, with 60% to 80% found just once. The sample belongs to a study of cytomegalovirus exposure and HLA in healthy donors. Study findings and constraints: Researchers catalogued around 150 TCR beta chains as cytomegalovirus-associated. Most subjects had HLA-A and HLA-B alleles reportedly predicted accurately by TCR beta sequences.

This sequence originates from a man between 40 and 49 years old in good health and CMV-seropositive. Sequenced: PBMCs.

The CDR3 DNA sequence: TGCGCGAAGCCGCCGGGGGAGGGGTTGGTTCAGCCCCAGCATTTT. Its protein is CAKPPGEGLVQPQHF. The V and J genes are TRBV23-1 and TRBJ1-5; a possible D gene is TRBD1 (5 bases). TRBV23-1 is annotated as an ORF whose role is uncertain. The CDR3 sequence is 15 residues long.